A selection of T cell receptor beta chains follows, all from one sample in a study of T-cell reconstitution after alpha-beta-depleted transplantation in children. TCRdb reprocessed the PCR reads via MiXCR and lists one record per CDR3 protein. Of about 400,000 distinct CDR3 sequences in the sample, about 20% were seen once. The sequences come from PBMCs from the stem cell graft donor, collected from the stem cell graft. These receptors were taken from a human donor who donated a stem cell graft to a child with acute myeloid leukemia. CDR3s include the opening cysteine and the closing phenylalanine or tryptophan. The order of the fields is J gene, clone size, V gene, D gene, CDR3 DNA, CDR3 protein. The D gene is left open where the match is weak. Where a row states a size, it is once, few, many or the class of an expanded clone; other rows omit it.

j_call: TRBJ2-7
clone_size: -
v_call: TRBV5-1
d_call: -
cdr3_nt: TGCGCCAGAAGGGACGGGACAGAGCAGTACTTC
cdr3_aa: CARRDGTEQYF

j_call: TRBJ2-7
clone_size: many
v_call: TRBV6-1
d_call: TRBD1
cdr3_nt: TGTGCCAGCAGTAAGGACAGGGCCAACGAGCAGTACTTC
cdr3_aa: CASSKDRANEQYF

j_call: TRBJ2-7
clone_size: -
v_call: TRBV29-1
d_call: TRBD2
cdr3_nt: TGCAGCGTTGAAATGGGAACTAGCGGGAGGACCCACGAGCAGTACTTC
cdr3_aa: CSVEMGTSGRTHEQYF

j_call: TRBJ2-2
clone_size: few
v_call: TRBV20-1
d_call: TRBD2
cdr3_nt: TGCAGTGCTAGAGATGGTGGGACTAGCGAGGGGGAGCTGTTTTTT
cdr3_aa: CSARDGGTSEGELFF

j_call: TRBJ2-1
clone_size: few
v_call: TRBV12-3/TRBV12-4
d_call: TRBD2
cdr3_nt: TGTGCCAGCAGTTCCATTAAGTTCCCTGTAGCGGGAGGGAACGTAGATGAGCAGTTCTTC
cdr3_aa: CASSSIKFPVAGGNVDEQFF

j_call: TRBJ2-7
clone_size: many
v_call: TRBV28
d_call: -
cdr3_nt: TGTGCCAGCAGTTCACGGGGCGTATTTTCCTACGAGCAGTACTTC
cdr3_aa: CASSSRGVFSYEQYF

j_call: TRBJ2-7
clone_size: -
v_call: TRBV3-1
d_call: TRBD1
cdr3_nt: TGTGCCAGCAGTCCTAGGACAGGTTCCTCCGAGCAGTACTTC
cdr3_aa: CASSPRTGSSEQYF

j_call: TRBJ2-1
clone_size: many
v_call: TRBV20-1
d_call: -
cdr3_nt: TGCAGTGCTGGCGGGGCGGGGAGGAGCTACAATGAGCAGTTCTTC
cdr3_aa: CSAGGAGRSYNEQFF

j_call: TRBJ2-3
clone_size: -
v_call: TRBV20-1
d_call: TRBD2
cdr3_nt: TGCAGTGCTCCTCCGGGACTAGGCGTTGATACGCAGTATTTT
cdr3_aa: CSAPPGLGVDTQYF

j_call: TRBJ1-2
clone_size: -
v_call: TRBV12-3/TRBV12-4
d_call: TRBD1
cdr3_nt: TGTGCCAGCAGATTACAGGGGCACTATGGCTACACCTTC
cdr3_aa: CASRLQGHYGYTF

j_call: TRBJ1-2
clone_size: -
v_call: TRBV9
d_call: -
cdr3_nt: TGTGCCAGCAGCGTAGGGCTGTCAGGGGCCTATGGCTACACCTTC
cdr3_aa: CASSVGLSGAYGYTF

j_call: TRBJ1-2
clone_size: few
v_call: TRBV3-1
d_call: TRBD1
cdr3_nt: TGTGCCAGCAGCCCTCAGGGGGCTAACTATGGCTACACCTTC
cdr3_aa: CASSPQGANYGYTF

j_call: TRBJ2-1
clone_size: -
v_call: TRBV28
d_call: -
cdr3_nt: TGTGCCAGTAAGAGGGCTTGGGGAGAAAATGAGCAGTTCTTC
cdr3_aa: CASKRAWGENEQFF

j_call: TRBJ1-1
clone_size: -
v_call: TRBV7-8
d_call: -
cdr3_nt: TGTGCCAGCAGCTTAGTGGGGGGCCCGAACACTGAAGCTTTCTTT
cdr3_aa: CASSLVGGPNTEAFF

j_call: TRBJ2-7
clone_size: few
v_call: TRBV4-1
d_call: TRBD1
cdr3_nt: TGCGCCAGCAGCCAAGAGGCCGGGACAGGGAACTACGAGCAGTACTTC
cdr3_aa: CASSQEAGTGNYEQYF

j_call: TRBJ2-2
clone_size: -
v_call: TRBV2
d_call: -
cdr3_nt: TGTGCCAGCAGACTATCGGACACCGGGGAGCTGTTTTTT
cdr3_aa: CASRLSDTGELFF

j_call: TRBJ2-1
clone_size: few
v_call: TRBV12-3/TRBV12-4
d_call: -
cdr3_nt: TGTGCCAGCAGACCATACCTGAGCTCCTACAATGAGCAGTTCTTC
cdr3_aa: CASRPYLSSYNEQFF

j_call: TRBJ1-2
clone_size: few
v_call: TRBV7-2
d_call: -
cdr3_nt: TGTGCCAGCAGCCCATCCACCTCGGGGGGCTACACCTTC
cdr3_aa: CASSPSTSGGYTF

j_call: TRBJ2-1
clone_size: few
v_call: TRBV2
d_call: -
cdr3_nt: TGTGCCAGCATGAACGGCGAGTCCTACAATGAGCAGTTCTTC
cdr3_aa: CASMNGESYNEQFF

j_call: TRBJ2-5
clone_size: -
v_call: TRBV10-3
d_call: TRBD2
cdr3_nt: TGTGCCATTAAGGGCATAGCGGGAGGCCAAGAGACCCAGTACTTC
cdr3_aa: CAIKGIAGGQETQYF

j_call: TRBJ2-3
clone_size: many
v_call: TRBV29-1
d_call: TRBD2
cdr3_nt: TGCAGCGTTGATCTAGCGGGCACAGATACGCAGTATTTT
cdr3_aa: CSVDLAGTDTQYF

j_call: TRBJ2-7
clone_size: few
v_call: TRBV5-1
d_call: TRBD2
cdr3_nt: TGCGCCAGCAGCACTGGGACTAGCGGGAACTACGAGCAGTACTTC
cdr3_aa: CASSTGTSGNYEQYF

j_call: TRBJ2-7
clone_size: -
v_call: TRBV5-1
d_call: -
cdr3_nt: TGCGCCAGCAGCTTTCTTGGGACGGCTTCCTACGAGCAGTACTTC
cdr3_aa: CASSFLGTASYEQYF

j_call: TRBJ1-2
clone_size: -
v_call: TRBV29-1
d_call: -
cdr3_nt: TGCAGCGTTGTAGGCAGCGAAGACTATGGCTACACCTTC
cdr3_aa: CSVVGSEDYGYTF

j_call: TRBJ2-5
clone_size: few
v_call: TRBV15
d_call: -
cdr3_nt: TGTGCCACCAGCAGGGTAGGGACCCAAGAGACCCAGTACTTC
cdr3_aa: CATSRVGTQETQYF

j_call: TRBJ2-7
clone_size: -
v_call: TRBV27
d_call: -
cdr3_nt: TGTGCCAGCAGTCCTCACGAAGAGAACCTCTACGAGCAGTACTTC
cdr3_aa: CASSPHEENLYEQYF

j_call: TRBJ2-1
clone_size: few
v_call: TRBV30
d_call: TRBD2
cdr3_nt: TGTGCCTGGAGTAGCGGGAGGGCCGATTCTTACAATGAGCAGTTCTTC
cdr3_aa: CAWSSGRADSYNEQFF

j_call: TRBJ2-3
clone_size: few
v_call: TRBV5-1
d_call: TRBD2
cdr3_nt: TGCGCCAGCAGCTACCGGACTAGCGGGAGAGGAGATACGCAGTATTTT
cdr3_aa: CASSYRTSGRGDTQYF

j_call: TRBJ1-2
clone_size: -
v_call: TRBV2
d_call: -
cdr3_nt: TGTGCCAGCAGTGAAGCGCTTCGGGTTAATGCCGGCTACACCTTC
cdr3_aa: CASSEALRVNAGYTF

j_call: TRBJ2-7
clone_size: -
v_call: TRBV12-3/TRBV12-4
d_call: -
cdr3_nt: TGTGCCAGCAGTTTAACGGGTGGGTGGGCTGAGCAGTACTTC
cdr3_aa: CASSLTGGWAEQYF

j_call: TRBJ2-5
clone_size: few
v_call: TRBV6-2/TRBV6-3
d_call: TRBD2
cdr3_nt: TGTGCCAGCACCGACGGGAGGGGAGCGGGAGAGACCCAGTACTTC
cdr3_aa: CASTDGRGAGETQYF

j_call: TRBJ2-3
clone_size: -
v_call: TRBV5-1
d_call: TRBD2
cdr3_nt: TGCGCCAGCAGCTTCCTAGCGGGAGGGGCAGATACGCAGTATTTT
cdr3_aa: CASSFLAGGADTQYF

j_call: TRBJ2-3
clone_size: many
v_call: TRBV27
d_call: TRBD2
cdr3_nt: TGTGCCAGCAGTTCTCCTCAGACTAGCGGGCGAGGAGATACGCAGTATTTT
cdr3_aa: CASSSPQTSGRGDTQYF

j_call: TRBJ2-1
clone_size: many
v_call: TRBV4-3
d_call: -
cdr3_nt: TGCGCCAGCAGCCAAGATCTGTATAGCGCCTACAATGAGCAGTTCTTC
cdr3_aa: CASSQDLYSAYNEQFF

j_call: TRBJ2-1
clone_size: many
v_call: TRBV20-1
d_call: -
cdr3_nt: TGCAGTGCTCGCCATCGGGAGCTCTACAATGAGCAGTTCTTC
cdr3_aa: CSARHRELYNEQFF

j_call: TRBJ1-6
clone_size: few
v_call: TRBV6-5
d_call: TRBD1
cdr3_nt: TGTGCCAGCAGACCGGACAGGTCTGGCTCGGGGGATAATTCACCCCTCCACTTT
cdr3_aa: CASRPDRSGSGDNSPLHF

j_call: TRBJ1-6
clone_size: -
v_call: TRBV12-3/TRBV12-4
d_call: -
cdr3_nt: TGTGCCAGCGGGCGGGGGACGTATAATTCACCCCTCCACTTT
cdr3_aa: CASGRGTYNSPLHF

j_call: TRBJ2-1
clone_size: few
v_call: TRBV12-3/TRBV12-4
d_call: TRBD2
cdr3_nt: TGTGCCAGCAGTTTAGATCTAGCGGGAGAGCAGTTCTTC
cdr3_aa: CASSLDLAGEQFF

j_call: TRBJ2-1
clone_size: -
v_call: TRBV3-1
d_call: TRBD2
cdr3_nt: TGTGCCAGCAGCCAAGATCGCGGGCTAGCGGGAGTCGTGAATGAGCAGTTCTTC
cdr3_aa: CASSQDRGLAGVVNEQFF

j_call: TRBJ2-3
clone_size: many
v_call: TRBV4-2
d_call: -
cdr3_nt: TGTGCCAGCAGCCCCGGGCCAGATACGCAGTATTTT
cdr3_aa: CASSPGPDTQYF

j_call: TRBJ2-7
clone_size: -
v_call: TRBV27
d_call: -
cdr3_nt: TGTGCCAGCAGCCCCGGGGCCCCCTACGAGCAGTACTTC
cdr3_aa: CASSPGAPYEQYF

j_call: TRBJ2-7
clone_size: many
v_call: TRBV12-3/TRBV12-4
d_call: -
cdr3_nt: TGTGCCAGCAGTCCGGGACACAGCTACGAGCAGTACTTC
cdr3_aa: CASSPGHSYEQYF

j_call: TRBJ2-7
clone_size: -
v_call: TRBV4-1
d_call: TRBD1
cdr3_nt: TGCGCCAGCAGGCGGACAGGCGATTACGAGCAGTACTTC
cdr3_aa: CASRRTGDYEQYF

j_call: TRBJ1-5
clone_size: -
v_call: TRBV3-1
d_call: -
cdr3_nt: TGTGCCAGCAGCCAATCTCCGGGGCAGGGAAATCAGCCCCAGCATTTT
cdr3_aa: CASSQSPGQGNQPQHF

j_call: TRBJ2-7
clone_size: many
v_call: TRBV29-1
d_call: -
cdr3_nt: TGCAACAAAATTCCTAGACAGCGCTACGAGCAGTACTTC
cdr3_aa: CNKIPRQRYEQYF

j_call: TRBJ2-1
clone_size: many
v_call: TRBV7-2
d_call: TRBD2
cdr3_nt: TGTGCCAGCAGCCTACCGGGACTAGACTACAATGAGCAGTTCTTC
cdr3_aa: CASSLPGLDYNEQFF

j_call: TRBJ1-1
clone_size: few
v_call: TRBV6-6
d_call: -
cdr3_nt: TGTGCCAGCAGTCCACCCACCAACACTGAAGCTTTCTTT
cdr3_aa: CASSPPTNTEAFF

j_call: TRBJ1-5
clone_size: -
v_call: TRBV6-5
d_call: -
cdr3_nt: TGTGCCAGCAGTTCAAGGGGGGTAAGGGGCAATCAGCCCCAGCATTTT
cdr3_aa: CASSSRGVRGNQPQHF

j_call: TRBJ2-7
clone_size: -
v_call: TRBV6-2/TRBV6-3
d_call: -
cdr3_nt: TGTGCCAGCGGCAGAGACAGGTTGCCTCCCTACGAGCAGTACTTC
cdr3_aa: CASGRDRLPPYEQYF

j_call: TRBJ2-3
clone_size: -
v_call: TRBV5-1
d_call: TRBD2
cdr3_nt: TGCGCCAGCAGCGACAGGGGGACTAGCGGGAGGGCCACAGATACGCAGTATTTT
cdr3_aa: CASSDRGTSGRATDTQYF

j_call: TRBJ1-5
clone_size: many
v_call: TRBV20-1
d_call: TRBD1
cdr3_nt: TGCAGTGCTGGCTCAGGACAGGGGATTACTCAGCCCCAGCATTTT
cdr3_aa: CSAGSGQGITQPQHF

j_call: TRBJ2-1
clone_size: few
v_call: TRBV7-9
d_call: -
cdr3_nt: TGTGCCAGCAGCTTAGCCGGGACGGTCTACAATGAGCAGTTCTTC
cdr3_aa: CASSLAGTVYNEQFF

j_call: TRBJ2-7
clone_size: -
v_call: TRBV20-1
d_call: TRBD2
cdr3_nt: TGCAGTGCTAGAGATTGGGTAGCGGGAGACAAGCAGTACTTC
cdr3_aa: CSARDWVAGDKQYF

j_call: TRBJ2-2
clone_size: -
v_call: TRBV4-3
d_call: -
cdr3_nt: TGCGCCAGCAGCACTCTCCAGACCGGGGAGCTGTTTTTT
cdr3_aa: CASSTLQTGELFF